This section outlines one T cell receptor beta chain sequence together with its context. The antigen remains undetermined. Data came from immunoSEQ multiplex PCR; TCRdb stores just in-frame clones and leaves some out. This repertoire shows about 17,000 clones, about 80% found once; its top ten account for roughly 20%. The entry originates in a study of somatic mutations in cytotoxic T cells in rheumatoid arthritis. Notes on the study in general: Patients with a largest CD8+ clone exceeding 20% of CD8+ cells numbered about an eighth of the roughly 65.

The CDR3 has 12 amino acids. The germline V gene has CDR1 SEHNR and CDR2 FQNEAQ (reference sequence). The V end lost 4 bases, the J end lost 4 bases, and 8 bases lay between the germline ends. This chain links TRBV7-9 with TRBJ2-7; D remains unclear. The TCR comes from an adult with rheumatoid arthritis. Material for sequencing was CD8+ T cells sorted from blood. The CDR3 sequence: CASSYGSYEQYF. The DNA of the CDR3 is TGTGCCAGCAGCTACGGATCTTACGAGCAGTACTTC.